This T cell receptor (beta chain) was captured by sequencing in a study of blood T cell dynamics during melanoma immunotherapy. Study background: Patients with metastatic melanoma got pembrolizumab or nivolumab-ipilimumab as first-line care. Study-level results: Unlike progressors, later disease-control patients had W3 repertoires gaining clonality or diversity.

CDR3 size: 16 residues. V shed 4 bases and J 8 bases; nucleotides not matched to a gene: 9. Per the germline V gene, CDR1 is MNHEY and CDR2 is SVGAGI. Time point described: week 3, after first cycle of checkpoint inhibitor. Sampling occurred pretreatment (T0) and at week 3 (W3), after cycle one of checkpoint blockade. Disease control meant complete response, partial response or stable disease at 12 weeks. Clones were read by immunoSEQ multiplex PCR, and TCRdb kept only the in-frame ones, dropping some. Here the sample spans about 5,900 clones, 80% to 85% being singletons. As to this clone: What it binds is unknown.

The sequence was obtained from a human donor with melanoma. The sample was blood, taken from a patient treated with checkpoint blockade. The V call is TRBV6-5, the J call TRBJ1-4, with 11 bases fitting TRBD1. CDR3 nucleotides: TGTGCCAGCAGTTCGGGACAGGGGGAAGTTCAAGAAAAACTGTTTTTT. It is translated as CASSSGQGEVQEKLFF.